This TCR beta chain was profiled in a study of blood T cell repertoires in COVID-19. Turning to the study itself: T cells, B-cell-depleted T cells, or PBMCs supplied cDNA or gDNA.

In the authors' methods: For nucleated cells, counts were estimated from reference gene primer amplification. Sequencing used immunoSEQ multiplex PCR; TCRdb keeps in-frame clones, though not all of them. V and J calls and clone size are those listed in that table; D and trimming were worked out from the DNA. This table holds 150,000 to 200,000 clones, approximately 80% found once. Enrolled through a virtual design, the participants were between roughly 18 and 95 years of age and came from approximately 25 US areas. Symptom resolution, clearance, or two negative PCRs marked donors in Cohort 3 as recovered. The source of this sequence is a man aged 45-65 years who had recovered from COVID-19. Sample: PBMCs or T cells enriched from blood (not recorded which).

The CDR3 loop reads CASSYRTGASYNEQFF. In DNA, the CDR3 is TGTGCCAGCAGTTACCGGACAGGGGCCTCCTACAATGAGCAGTTCTTC. The J gene is TRBJ2-1, the V gene TRBV6-5; 9 bases align to TRBD1. The CDR3 is 16 amino acids. J gave up 0 bases and V 2 bases, and 2 bases lay outside the gene matches. Germline V gene sequence: CDR1 MNHEY, CDR2 SVGAGI.